Here is one T cell receptor (beta chain) with its context. Its antigen is unknown. Looked up from germline, CDR1 is SEHNR and CDR2 is FQNEAQ (reference sequence). The junction had 14 bases not matched to a gene; V was cut back by 3 bases and J by 0 bases. The CDR3 has 18 amino acids. This sample is drawn from a study of somatic mutations in cytotoxic T cells in rheumatoid arthritis. At the level of the study: Some V beta antibody-stained T-cell populations were flow-sorted at nearly 100% purity, including V beta1+ cells sequenced for TCRB.

Sequenced by immunoSEQ multiplex PCR; TCRdb stores in-frame clones only, minus some. This table has 10,000 to 15,000 clones, 78% appearing once. Broader study findings: There were about an eighth of the roughly 65 patients in whom the largest CD8+ clone exceeded 20% of CD8+ cells.

The specimen was CD8+ T cells sorted from blood. The TCR originated in an adult with rheumatoid arthritis. The chain recombines TRBV7-9 with TRBJ2-7, with 7 positions matching TRBD1. Written as DNA, the CDR3 is TGTGCCAGCAGCTTTTGGGTAAGCGCCGGGGACAGCTCCTACGAGCAGTACTTC. Its protein is CASSFWVSAGDSSYEQYF.